Only a few counts were recorded for the clone carrying this TCR beta chain. The record originates from a study of OX40 agonist ivuxolimab in advanced cancers. The CDR3 is made up of 15 amino acids. CDR1 and CDR2 from the germline V gene are LNHDA and SQIVND (reference sequence). After removal of 4 bases from V and 6 bases from J, the junction contained 10 bases not matched to a gene. The table came from immunoSEQ multiplex PCR; TCRdb's copy has only in-frame clones and leaves some out. The repertoire holds about 68,000 clones, with 80% to 90% as singletons. The receptor was isolated from an adult with an advanced solid tumor such as melanoma, head and neck, liver or kidney cancer. The rearrangement links TRBV19 to TRBJ2-7; 9 bases map to TRBD1. Here the sequenced sample was CD4+ or CD8+ T cells sorted from blood, taken in a trial of the OX40 agonist ivuxolimab. The CDR3 region has the DNA TGTGCCAGTAGTACTCCCGGGACAGGGCCGCGCGAGCAGTACTTC. Translation: CASSTPGTGPREQYF.